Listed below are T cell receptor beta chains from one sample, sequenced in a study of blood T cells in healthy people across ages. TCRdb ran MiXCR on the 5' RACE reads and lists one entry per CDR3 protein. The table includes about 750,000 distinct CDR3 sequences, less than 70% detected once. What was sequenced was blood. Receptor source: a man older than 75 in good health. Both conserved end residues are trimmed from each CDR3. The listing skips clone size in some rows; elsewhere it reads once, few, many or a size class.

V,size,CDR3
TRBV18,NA,ASSTGTVSYEQY
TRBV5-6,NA,ASSDRGRAKSEQY
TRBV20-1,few,SARVTSGWYQETQY
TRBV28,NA,ASSLRAGGPDYEQY
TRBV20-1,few,SARDRRQGPNYGYT
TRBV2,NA,ASNLRGFYEQY
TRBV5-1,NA,ASSLVTSGASQNIQY
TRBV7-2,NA,ATEEGAQNIQY
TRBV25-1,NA,ASSSPGTGRSPLH
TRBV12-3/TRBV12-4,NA,ATNTGAKYSNQPQH
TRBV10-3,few,AISDGLAGVKDRYAY
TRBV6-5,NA,ASSYSRGIQGAYTEAF
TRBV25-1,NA,ASRDWGEYQPQH
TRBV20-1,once,SASTGGDIQY
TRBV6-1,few,ASSRQGANYGYT
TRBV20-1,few,SARFSWDEQF
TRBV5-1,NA,ASSLARTETYGYT
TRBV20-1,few,SAPRTGADYGYT
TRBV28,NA,ASSGQGGVYEQY
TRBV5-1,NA,ASSLVGSGRYEQY
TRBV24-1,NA,ATSDQQGSNQPQH
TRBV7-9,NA,ASRHGTGDGYT
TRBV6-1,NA,ASSIQSPGANVLT
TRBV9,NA,ASSVVATYGETQY
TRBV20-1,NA,SARAGYNEQF
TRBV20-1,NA,SARSRTLLLYEQY
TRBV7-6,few,ASSLSARGQLETQY
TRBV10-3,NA,AISETVNTEAF
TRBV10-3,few,AISELAGGPGEQF
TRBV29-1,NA,SVEEGDRETEAF
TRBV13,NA,ASSRRGSGAYNEQF
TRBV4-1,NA,ASRTSRGGTGGNNEQF
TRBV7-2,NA,ASSQHSPTAIVAKNIQY
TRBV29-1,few,SVGTVPYEQY
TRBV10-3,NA,AISGGTSGSQAPYGQY
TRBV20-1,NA,SARGPGSRSYEQY
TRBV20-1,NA,SARDFRQGTDEQY
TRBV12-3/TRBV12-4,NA,ASSPGRWEKLF
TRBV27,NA,ASRANGEQY
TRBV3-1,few,ASSQVAKLANEQY
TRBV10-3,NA,AISDQSGLRTYNEQY
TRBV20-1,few,SAIPLGTGSYEQY
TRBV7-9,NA,ASKDREDYEQY
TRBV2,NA,ASSEMGGRGYEQY